This T cell receptor beta chain derives from a study of brain T cells in children with intractable seizures. Measured with immunoSEQ multiplex PCR; TCRdb has only the in-frame clones, and not every one. The table lists some 62,000 clones, approximately 95% of them singletons. CDR3 length: 13 residues. Germline assignment: CDR1 SGHTA and CDR2 FQGNSA. V gave up 8 bases and J gave up 2 bases, with 11 bases separating them. V usage is TRBV7-2 and J usage is TRBJ2-3; D ambiguous. The source of this sequence is a boy under three years old with focal cortical dysplasia and intractable seizures. Sequencing used peripheral blood, obtained at surgery. CDR3 in amino acids: CASARDSTDTQYF. CDR3 nucleotides: TGTGCCAGCGCTAGGGATTCCACAGATACGCAGTATTTT.